Reported below is one T cell receptor (beta chain). This record comes from a study of blood T cell repertoires in COVID-19. Study details: COVID-19 samples from acute and convalescent phases originated in the United States, Italy and Spain. Sources were T cells, B-cell-depleted T cells, or PBMCs; the material itself was cDNA or gDNA.

In the source study's methods: Estimation of nucleated cell counts was performed using reference gene primer amplification. The assay was immunoSEQ multiplex PCR, and TCRdb's table has in-frame clones only and misses some. The V and J calls and clone size come from that table; D and trimming were worked out from the DNA. The repertoire has under 250,000 clones, 85% to 90% of them found once; the top ten carry under 6.5%. The CDR3 has 16 amino acids. CDR1 and CDR2 from the germline V gene are KGHSH and LQKENI. The ends lost 5 bases at V and 5 bases at J; junction bases unmatched: 7. The sequencing sample was made of peripheral blood. The chain employs TRBV18 and TRBJ1-6, with 9 bases identical to TRBD1. The TCR was taken from a man between 60 and 70 years old with acute or convalescent COVID-19. In DNA, the CDR3 is TGTGCCAGCTCATCACAGGGGGCCTATAATAATTCACCCCTCCACTTT. This codes for CASSSQGAYNNSPLHF.